These 26 T cell receptor beta chains originate from one sample sequenced in a study of human T cells and chemical hapten exposure. Using its own MiXCR run on the 5' RACE reads, TCRdb lists one record per CDR3 protein. In the table there are 110,000 or so distinct CDR3 sequences, approximately 20% of which are singletons. The authors' total RNA extraction used unfractionated whole blood. The receptors derive from a human donor in good health.

The chain joins TRBV12-3 or TRBV12-4 to TRBJ2-7, with a weak D call TRBD2 (7 bases). The CDR3 spans 13 residues. V dropped 1 base and J dropped 12 bases, with 16 bases sitting between them. This CDR3 reads CASSLEGRGRRYF. For the CDR3, the DNA is TGTGCCAGCAGTTTAGAAGGGCGGGGGCGCCGGTACTTC.

Points on this clonotype: A much bigger clone sits one base away, suggesting this may be a read error. This rearrangement joins TRBV20-1 to TRBJ1-6; D unclear. This CDR3 region has 17 residues. The V gene's germline CDR1 is DFQATT and CDR2 SNEGSKA (reference sequence). This CDR3 reads CSARDHLLSSHNSPLHF. Here the CDR3 DNA reads TGCAGTGCTAGAGATCACCTCTTAAGCTCCCATAATTCACCCCTCCACTTT.

In its sample, this clonotype was seen a few times. The rearrangement links TRBV28 to TRBJ2-1, with 7 bases lining up with TRBD2. V was pared by 5 bases and J by 15 bases, with 10 bases of the junction left unmatched. The germline CDR1 and CDR2 sequences are MDHEN and SYDVKM. This CDR3 is 12 amino acids long. CDR3 DNA: TGTGCCAGCAGTCTCCTGACTAGCAAGTTGTTCTTC. Protein product: CASSLLTSKLFF.

This clonotype was observed a single time. The chain couples TRBV5-1 to TRBJ1-1; 9 bases fit TRBD1. The germline gives CDR1 SGHRS, CDR2 YFSETQ. CDR3 size: 14 residues. The trim removed 6 bases at V and 5 bases at J, leaving 8 bases unmatched. In nucleotides, the CDR3 is TGCGCCAGCACCAAGGACAGGGGAGGAACTGAAGCTTTCTTT. This sequence encodes CASTKDRGGTEAFF.

This chain joins TRBV2 and TRBJ1-5; D ambiguous. V shed 1 base and J shed 0 bases, with 10 bases lying between them. Germline V lookup: CDR1 SNHLY, CDR2 FYNNEI. The CDR3 is 16 residues long. The CDR3 coding sequence is TGTGCCAGCAGTGAAGACAGCTTTTATAGCAATCAGCCCCAGCATTTT. This codes for CASSEDSFYSNQPQHF.

The chain uses TRBV12-3 or TRBV12-4 and TRBJ2-1; D may be TRBD1 or TRBD2 (6 bases each). V was cut by 8 bases and J by 4 bases, with 18 bases left in between. The CDR3 loop spans 15 amino acids. The CDR3 loop reads CASSRSGARYNEQFF. CDR3 in DNA: TGTGCCAGCTCGCGGTCGGGGGCGCGGTACAATGAGCAGTTCTTC.

The chain employs TRBV7-9 and TRBJ2-1, with D unresolved. V lost 1 base to trimming and J lost 6 bases, with 7 bases between them. The CDR3 extends over 13 amino acids. The germline CDR1 and CDR2 sequences are SEHNR and FQNEAQ (reference sequence). Here the CDR3 reads CASSLGPVNEQFF. As DNA, the CDR3 is TGTGCCAGCAGCTTAGGGCCGGTCAATGAGCAGTTCTTC.

This clonotype occurred a few times. The chain carries TRBV28 and TRBJ2-4; 8 positions agree with TRBD1. The CDR3 has 15 residues. Germline CDR1 is MDHEN and CDR2 is SYDVKM. V was clipped by 5 bases and J by 7 bases; unmatched bases: 10. The CDR3 spells CASSSQGARGNIQYF. The CDR3 coding sequence is TGTGCCAGCAGTAGTCAGGGGGCGAGGGGTAACATTCAGTACTTC.

The chain links TRBV30 to TRBJ2-2, with TRBD1 matching over 8 bases. The ends lost 5 bases at V and 5 bases at J; junction bases unmatched: 7. This CDR3 has 14 amino acids. The germline V gene encodes CDR1 GTSNPN and CDR2 SVGIG (reference sequence). For the CDR3, the DNA is TGTGCCTGGGCCGGACAGGGAATGACCGGGGAGCTGTTTTTT. This encodes CAWAGQGMTGELFF.

This clonotype has only a few counts. This chain uses TRBV5-4 with TRBJ2-7; 7 bases line up with TRBD2. This CDR3 contains 14 residues. Per the germline V gene, CDR1 is SGHNT and CDR2 is YYREEE (reference sequence). Trimming removed 1 base from V and 2 bases from J; junction bases left unmatched: 3. This CDR3 reads CASSLLGGAYEQYF. CDR3 coding DNA: TGTGCCAGCAGCTTGCTGGGGGGGGCCTACGAGCAGTACTTC.

Only a few counts were recorded for this clonotype. V gene TRBV20-1 combines with J gene TRBJ2-1; D is perhaps TRBD1 or TRBD2 (6 bases each). Germline V CDR1 and CDR2: DFQATT, SNEGSKA (reference sequence). Trimming stripped 5 bases from V and 4 bases from J, with 27 bases between. There are 18 residues in the CDR3. This chain's CDR3 is CSASKGGSFAGLYNEQFF. CDR3 sequence (DNA): TGCAGTGCTTCCAAAGGGGGGAGTTTCGCGGGGCTATACAATGAGCAGTTCTTC.

This clonotype was recorded a few times. V gene TRBV5-5 combines with J gene TRBJ2-5; the D is unclear. From germline, CDR1 is SGHKS and CDR2 YYEKEE (reference sequence). CDR3 length: 13 residues. The ends were cut back, 0 bases at V and 5 bases at J, with 8 bases in the middle. The CDR3: CASSLGFGETQYF. For the CDR3, the DNA is TGTGCCAGCAGCTTGGGGTTCGGGGAGACCCAGTACTTC.

The gene calls are TRBV4-1 and TRBJ2-7; 8 nucleotides align to TRBD1. Germline V CDR1 and CDR2: MGHRA, YSYEKL. The CDR3 contains 16 residues. With 5 bases clipped from V and 4 bases from J, the junction kept 13 bases outside the gene matches. The CDR3 here is CASSSAGGPSPYEQYF. The DNA for the CDR3 is TGCGCCAGCAGCTCCGCAGGGGGCCCTAGCCCATACGAGCAGTACTTC.

This clonotype was counted between two and nine times. The chain employs TRBV10-3 and TRBJ1-6; D gene uncertain. The CDR3 runs 13 residues. CDR1 and CDR2 from the germline V gene are ENHRY and SYGVKD. Trimming removed 4 bases at V and 2 bases at J, with 3 bases between. CDR3: CAISGTYNSPLHF. The CDR3 region has the DNA TGTGCCATCAGTGGGACCTATAATTCACCCCTCCACTTT.

This clonotype was picked up a small number of times. V is TRBV5-8 and J is TRBJ1-5; D not resolved. CDR3 length: 16 amino acids. CDR1 is SGHTS, CDR2 YDEGEE, per germline. V was clipped by 4 bases and J by 0 bases, with 14 bases between them. CDR3 region: CASSAPDRLSNQPQHF. CDR3 sequence (DNA): TGTGCCAGCAGCGCTCCTGACCGACTTAGCAATCAGCCCCAGCATTTT. Full variable domain (outside the CDR3, taken from reference TRBV5-8 and TRBJ1-5): EAGVTQSPTHLIKTRGQQATLRCSPISGHTSVYWYQQALGLGLQFLLWYDEGEERNRGNFPPRFSGRQFPNYSSELNVNALELEDSALYLCASSAPDRLSNQPQHFGDGTRLSIL.

This clonotype was detected only a few times. V usage is TRBV5-4 and J usage is TRBJ2-1, with 11 bases fitting TRBD2. With V trimmed by 4 bases and J by 6 bases, 9 bases remained unmatched. Germline V lookup: CDR1 SGHNT, CDR2 YYREEE (reference sequence). This CDR3 comprises 16 residues. The CDR3 bases are TGTGCCAGCAGCCGACCCACTAGCGGGAGTGTCAATGAGCAGTTCTTC. Residues: CASSRPTSGSVNEQFF.

This clonotype occurred once. The chain carries TRBV2 and TRBJ2-3, with D possibly TRBD2 on 6 matching bases. V was cut by 2 bases and J by 4 bases, with 13 bases left in between. Germline CDR1 reads SNHLY; CDR2 reads FYNNEI. The CDR3 runs to 15 residues. CDR3 protein: CASSETGVGADTQYF. CDR3 coding DNA: TGTGCCAGCAGTGAAACGGGAGTCGGGGCAGATACGCAGTATTTT.

This clonotype was counted at least ten times. J is TRBJ2-2 and V is TRBV6-6; 10 bases line up with TRBD2. Per germline, CDR1 MNHNY and CDR2 SVGAGI (reference sequence). The V and J ends lost 8 bases and 4 bases, in that order; junction bases with no gene match: 4. The CDR3 has 14 amino acids. The CDR3 coding sequence is TGTGCCAGCTTAGCGGGAGGAGGCACCGGGGAGCTGTTTTTT. Its translation: CASLAGGGTGELFF.

The rearrangement joins TRBV6-5 to TRBJ2-2; D is possibly TRBD2 (6 bases). Trimming left V 10 bases short and J 4 bases short, with 16 bases between. CDR1 and CDR2 (germline): MNHEY, SVGAGI. The CDR3 spans 14 residues. The DNA of the CDR3 is TGTGCCACCAGGGCTATTAGCGGCACCGGGGAGCTGTTTTTT. Residues: CATRAISGTGELFF.

This clonotype turned up a few times. The V call is TRBV28, the J call TRBJ1-2; D possibly corresponds to TRBD1 (5 bases). Germline V gene data show CDR1 as MDHEN and CDR2 as SYDVKM. The CDR3 totals 13 residues. V shed 5 bases and J shed 4 bases, with 11 bases lying between them. CDR3 amino acids: CASSKDSFYGYTF. The CDR3 DNA reads TGTGCCAGCAGTAAAGACAGTTTCTATGGCTACACCTTC.

J is TRBJ2-1 and V is TRBV5-4, with 15 bases identical to TRBD2. The CDR3 spans 15 residues. The V segment lost 4 bases and the J segment 8 bases; nucleotides outside the gene matches: 4. Per germline, CDR1 SGHNT and CDR2 YYREEE (reference sequence). The CDR3 region is CASSPGLAGGDEQFF. DNA for the CDR3: TGTGCCAGCAGCCCCGGACTAGCGGGAGGGGATGAGCAGTTCTTC.

The CDR3 DNA reads TGTGCCAGCAGTTTGAAGTCAGGTGGGGGCACAGATACGCAGTATTTT. Its protein is CASSLKSGGGTDTQYF. This chain joins TRBV12-3 or TRBV12-4 and TRBJ2-3; D remains ambiguous. The CDR3 extends over 16 amino acids. The V and J ends lost 3 bases and 1 base respectively, with 14 bases between them.

The chain combines TRBV7-6 with TRBJ2-1, with D perhaps matching TRBD2 (6 bases). V shed 4 bases and J shed 8 bases, with 9 bases lying between them. In germline, CDR1 is SGHVS, CDR2 FNYEAQ. CDR3 size: 12 residues. The CDR3 here is CASSSTSHEQFF. The CDR3 bases are TGTGCCAGCAGCTCGACTAGTCATGAGCAGTTCTTC.

This clonotype was observed a handful of times. The chain links TRBV4-1 to TRBJ1-3; D is perhaps TRBD1 (5 bases). V lost 1 base to trimming and J lost 4 bases, with 8 bases between them. Germline loops: CDR1 MGHRA, CDR2 YSYEKL. The CDR3 has 14 residues. DNA of the CDR3: TGCGCCAGCAGCCAAGTAGGGACGGGAAACACCATATATTTT. Amino acid sequence: CASSQVGTGNTIYF.

The chain combines TRBV20-1 with TRBJ1-4; 10 bases align to TRBD1. Per the germline V gene, CDR1 is DFQATT and CDR2 is SNEGSKA (reference sequence). The trim removed 0 bases at V and 7 bases at J, leaving 5 bases unmatched. The length of the CDR3 is 15 residues. The CDR3 sequence is CSAREFGTGVEKLFF. The CDR3 nucleotides read TGCAGTGCTAGAGAATTCGGGACAGGGGTTGAAAAACTGTTTTTT.

This clonotype was seen ten or more times. The genes are TRBV6-4 and TRBJ2-1; D is ambiguous. With 4 bases removed from V and 6 bases from J, the gap between germline ends came to 13 bases. The CDR3 is 14 residues long. CDR1 is MRHNA, CDR2 SNTAGT, per germline. This CDR3 reads CASSVGSTTNEQFF. DNA of the CDR3: TGTGCCAGCAGTGTTGGGTCCACCACCAATGAGCAGTTCTTC.